A single T cell receptor (beta chain) is shown here with its context. Its antigen remains unknown. Germline V gives CDR1 LNHDA, CDR2 SQIVND (reference sequence). Deletions cut 3 bases from V and 5 bases from J, with 16 bases between. The CDR3 covers 15 residues. The data are from a study of OX40 agonist ivuxolimab in advanced cancers. About the research overall: Around 40% of patients had received prior checkpoint inhibitor therapy. Study findings and constraints: Clonal expansion by week 6 occurred in CD4+ and CD8+ blood T cells (at 0.1 to 3.0 mg/kg).

This table comes from immunoSEQ multiplex PCR, and its TCRdb copy is limited to in-frame clones, with some not included. The data contain about 83,000 clones, 85% to 90% of them seen just once; the ten biggest clones take up 0.6% to 0.8%. V gene TRBV19 combines with J gene TRBJ2-5; D may be TRBD2 (6 bases). This sequence was found in an adult with an advanced solid tumor such as melanoma, head and neck, liver or kidney cancer. This specimen was CD4+ or CD8+ T cells sorted from blood, taken in a trial of the OX40 agonist ivuxolimab. This CDR3 is CASSIRRADGETQYF. In DNA, the CDR3 is TGTGCCAGTAGTATTCGGAGGGCCGATGGGGAGACCCAGTACTTC.